This T cell receptor (beta chain) was captured in a study of blood T cells in healthy people across ages. Study-wide results and caveats: The diversity estimates, figures obtained from one million T cells, were considered underestimates. With donor CMV status unknown, expanded clonotype changes were possibly confounded.

V was pared by 5 bases and J by 4 bases, with 6 bases of the junction left unmatched. This CDR3 has 15 residues. Germline V CDR1 and CDR2: SGHTA, FQGNSA. Many counts were recorded for this clonotype. No antigen is known for it. For the second PCR, which ran for roughly 6 to 12 cycles, a sample-barcoded 5' primer and a J-beta primer mix were used. TCRdb reanalysed the 5' RACE reads using MiXCR and keeps one entry per CDR3 protein. Of 650,000 to 1,000,000 distinct CDR3 sequences listed, under 40% were seen once; the top ten hold approximately 13%. Roughly 10 milliliters was the volume of peripheral blood drawn from each donor.

This TCR was sampled from a young man in good health. The sequenced sample consisted of blood. This sequence joins TRBV7-2 and TRBJ2-7, with TRBD1 matching 12 bases. CDR3 sequence reads: CASSARDRGQYEQYF. In nucleotides, the CDR3 is TGTGCCAGCAGCGCTCGGGACAGGGGGCAATACGAGCAGTACTTC.